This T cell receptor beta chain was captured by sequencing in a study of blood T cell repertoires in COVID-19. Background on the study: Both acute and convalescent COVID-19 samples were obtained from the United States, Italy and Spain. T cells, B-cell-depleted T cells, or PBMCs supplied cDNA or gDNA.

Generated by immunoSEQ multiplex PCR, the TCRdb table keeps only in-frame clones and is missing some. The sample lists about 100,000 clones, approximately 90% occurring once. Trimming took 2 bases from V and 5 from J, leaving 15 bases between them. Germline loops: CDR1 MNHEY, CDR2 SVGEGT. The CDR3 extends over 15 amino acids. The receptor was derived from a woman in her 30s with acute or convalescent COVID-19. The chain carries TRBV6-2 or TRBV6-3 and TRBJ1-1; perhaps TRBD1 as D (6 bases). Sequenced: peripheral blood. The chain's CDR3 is CASSYGGHGETEAFF. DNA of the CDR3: TGTGCCAGCAGTTACGGGGGACACGGAGAGACTGAAGCTTTCTTT.